These 21 T cell receptor beta chains were all obtained from the same sample, sequenced in a study of T cell repertoires in cytomegalovirus infection. TCRdb recomputed calls from the reads with MiXCR, one row per CDR3 protein. Of about 770,000 distinct CDR3 sequences in the sample, about 27% were seen once. For these TCRs, the target antigens are not known. The sequencing here drew on cultured CD8+ T cells from PBMCs, taken from culture after CMV antigen stimulation. The origin of the receptors is a human donor in good health (CMV status not recorded). Some clones in this sample may be carry-over from other donors' samples.

The chain joins TRBV7-9 to TRBJ1-2; 9 bases match TRBD1. The J segment lost 8 bases and the V segment lost 1 base, leaving 5 bases of the junction unmatched. CDR3 length equals 14 residues. CDR1 is SEHNR, CDR2 FQNEAQ, per germline (reference sequence). The CDR3 is CASSLGDRVGGYTF. Written as DNA, the CDR3 is TGTGCCAGCAGCTTAGGGGACAGGGTCGGAGGCTACACCTTC.

V gene TRBV2 combines with J gene TRBJ1-6; no clear D gene. This CDR3 spans 15 amino acids. The germline V gene has CDR1 SNHLY and CDR2 FYNNEI. The V and J ends lost 0 bases and 7 bases respectively, with 10 bases between them. The CDR3 sequence: CASSEAAAQNSPLHF. In DNA form, the CDR3 reads TGTGCCAGCAGTGAAGCCGCAGCACAAAATTCACCCCTCCACTTT.

The rearrangement uses TRBV7-6 and TRBJ1-2, with a possible D match to TRBD1 (5 bases). Germline V gene sequence: CDR1 SGHVS, CDR2 FNYEAQ. V was pared by 7 bases and J by 5 bases, with 14 bases between. This CDR3 is built from 13 residues. The CDR3 spells CASIPAGGYGYTF. The DNA of the CDR3 is TGTGCCAGCATCCCTGCGGGGGGTTATGGCTACACCTTC.

This clonotype was detected a few times. The chain recombines TRBV5-5 with TRBJ2-7, with 10 bases fitting TRBD1. There are 13 residues in the CDR3. Germline V gene data show CDR1 as SGHKS and CDR2 as YYEKEE (reference sequence). Trimming took 4 bases from V and 6 from J; bases not matched to a gene: 4. CDR3 bases: TGTGCCAGCAGCCTGACAGGGGGCGGCGAGCAGTACGTC. Translation gives CASSLTGGGEQYV.

The V gene is TRBV5-1, the J gene TRBJ2-7; the D is unclear. The CDR3 sequence is 14 residues long. V lost 1 base and J 0 bases, leaving 8 bases between the germline ends. From germline, CDR1 is SGHRS and CDR2 YFSETQ. DNA of the CDR3: TGCGCCAGCAGCTTGTATTTGGGCTCCTACGAGCAGTACGTC. It is translated as CASSLYLGSYEQYV.

In this sample, this clonotype turned up a few times. This chain's CDR3 is CASSYTFWNSPLHF. Written as DNA, the CDR3 is TGTGCCAGCAGTTACACCTTTTGGAATTCACCCCTCCACTTT. The chain couples TRBV6-2 or TRBV6-3 to TRBJ1-6; D is ambiguous. This CDR3 comprises 14 residues. Per the germline V gene, CDR1 is MNHEY and CDR2 is SVGEGT. Trimming pared 2 bases from V and 7 bases from J, leaving 9 bases between.

This chain links TRBV9 with TRBJ2-1; 7 bases agree with TRBD2. V shed 6 bases, J shed 7 bases, and the junction held 10 bases outside the gene matches. Germline lookup yields CDR1 SGDLS and CDR2 YYNGEE. This CDR3 is 14 amino acids long. The CDR3 sequence: CASTPGTTRNEQFF. CDR3 in DNA: TGTGCCAGCACCCCCGGGACTACCCGTAATGAGCAGTTCTTC. The full variable domain, rest sourced from reference TRBV9 and TRBJ2-1, is DSGVTQTPKHLITATGQRVTLRCSPRSGDLSVYWYQQSLDQGLQFLIQYYNGEERAKGNILERFSAQQFPDLHSELNLSSLELGDSALYFCASTPGTTRNEQFFGPGTRLTVL.

In its sample, this clonotype was seen a few times. A read error may account for a junction end that differs from germline. The rearrangement joins TRBV20-1 to TRBJ2-2; D not resolved. Per the germline V gene, CDR1 is DFQATT and CDR2 is SNEGSKA (reference sequence). The CDR3 spans 16 residues. The CDR3 DNA reads TGCAGTGCTAGAGATCAGTCTCAGCTGAACTCCGGGGAGCTGTTTTTT. The encoded protein is CSARDQSQLNSGELFF.

This clonotype has at least ten counts. V is TRBV6-1 and J is TRBJ1-5; 9 nucleotides match TRBD1. CDR3 length: 18 residues. V gave up 4 bases and J gave up 0 bases; unmatched junction bases: 10. The V gene's germline CDR1 is MNHNS and CDR2 SASEGT. The CDR3 loop is CASSAGPGQGNSNQPQHF. The CDR3 nucleotides read TGTGCCAGCAGTGCAGGTCCGGGACAGGGTAATAGCAATCAGCCCCAGCATTTT.

This chain links TRBV7-3 with TRBJ1-2, with 7 bases matching TRBD1. Germline trimming cut 1 base from V and 3 bases from J; bases unmatched to any gene: 5. The CDR3 is 15 residues long. Germline V gives CDR1 SGHTA, CDR2 FQGTGA. This chain's CDR3 is CASSLNGGGDYGYTF. The DNA of the CDR3 is TGTGCCAGCAGCTTAAATGGAGGGGGCGACTATGGCTACACCTTC.

This clonotype was seen a handful of times. The V gene is TRBV7-9, the J gene TRBJ1-3; D remains unclear. The CDR3 sequence is 16 residues long. CDR1 is SEHNR, CDR2 FQNEAQ, per germline (reference sequence). V lost 6 bases and J 0 bases, leaving 15 bases between the germline ends. This chain's CDR3 is CASSPPAWTSGNTIYF. The CDR3 DNA is TGTGCCAGCAGTCCCCCAGCCTGGACCTCTGGAAACACCATATATTTT.

The chain joins TRBV15 to TRBJ2-3; D possibly uses TRBD1 or TRBD2 (7 bases each). The CDR3 loop spans 17 amino acids. CDR1 is LNHNV, CDR2 YYDKDF, per germline (reference sequence). V gave up 4 bases and J gave up 3 bases, with 20 bases separating them. The CDR3: CATSTRRGGGLTDTQYF. CDR3 sequence (DNA): TGTGCCACCAGCACTCGGCGGGGAGGGGGCTTAACAGATACGCAGTATTTT. The whole variable domain, remainder taken from reference TRBV15 and TRBJ2-3, is DAMVIQNPRYQVTQFGKPVTLSCSQTLNHNVMYWYQQKSSQAPKLLFHYYDKDFNNEADTPDNFQSRRPNTSFCFLDIRSPGLGDTAMYLCATSTRRGGGLTDTQYFGPGTRLTVL.

The chain is built from TRBV20-1 and TRBJ1-1; no reliable D call. The CDR3 extends over 13 amino acids. Trimming left V 0 bases short and J 8 bases short, with 13 bases between. CDR1 is DFQATT and CDR2 is SNEGSKA in the germline V gene (reference sequence). CDR3 in DNA: TGCAGTGCTAGAGATAGGGAAAAGCCCGAAGCTTTCTTT. Translation gives CSARDREKPEAFF.

The chain uses TRBV28 and TRBJ1-1, with 7 bases lining up with TRBD1. The germline CDR1 and CDR2 sequences are MDHEN and SYDVKM. There are 17 residues in the CDR3. The J segment lost 0 bases and the V segment lost 9 bases, leaving 16 bases of the junction unmatched. Here the CDR3 DNA reads TGTGCCAGTGGGGGACAGCCCCAACGATGGGTGAACACTGAAGCTTTCTTT. Translating gives CASGGQPQRWVNTEAFF.

The gene calls are TRBV4-1 and TRBJ2-1; D assignment may be TRBD1 or TRBD2 (6 bases each). V lost 0 bases to trimming and J lost 8 bases, with 20 bases between them. Germline CDR1 reads MGHRA; CDR2 reads YSYEKL. This CDR3 is built from 17 residues. Here the CDR3 reads CASSQDPPGAVGDEQFF. The CDR3 region has the DNA TGCGCCAGCAGCCAAGATCCTCCGGGGGCCGTTGGGGATGAGCAGTTCTTC.

V gene TRBV5-6 combines with J gene TRBJ1-1, with D maybe TRBD1 (6 bases). The CDR3 sequence is 16 residues long. Trimming left V 3 bases short and J 6 bases short, with 21 bases between. Germline-derived CDR1 and CDR2 are SGHDT and YYEEEE. DNA of the CDR3: TGTGCCAGCAGCTCAGACAGGTGGGCGCAAGTTCCTGAAGCTTTCTTT. It yields the protein CASSSDRWAQVPEAFF.

The chain employs TRBV19 and TRBJ1-1, with TRBD1 matching 9 bases. V shed 8 bases, J shed 3 bases, and the junction held 10 bases outside the gene matches. Germline lookup yields CDR1 LNHDA and CDR2 SQIVND (reference sequence). The CDR3 is 15 amino acids. The CDR3 sequence: CASLNLQGADTEAFF. In DNA, the CDR3 is TGTGCCAGTCTTAACTTACAGGGGGCGGACACTGAAGCTTTCTTT. Variable domain in full (rest from reference TRBV19 and TRBJ1-1): DGGITQSPKYLFRKEGQNVTLSCEQNLNHDAMYWYRQDPGQGLRLIYYSQIVNDFQKGDIAEGYSVSREKKESFPLTVTSAQKNPTAFYLCASLNLQGADTEAFFGQGTRLTVV.

This clonotype has ten or more counts. J is TRBJ1-2 and V is TRBV14; tentatively, D is TRBD1 (6 bases). Germline V gives CDR1 SGHDN, CDR2 FVKESK. The CDR3 contains 15 residues. Between the trimmed V and J ends, which lost 6 bases and 6 bases, there was a span of 20 bases. CDR3 sequence: CASSLRAGERHGYTF. The CDR3 coding sequence is TGTGCCAGCAGTCTTAGGGCAGGGGAGCGGCATGGCTACACCTTC.

Points on this clonotype: At one of its ends the junction is not consistent with the germline gene, which may arise from a read error. V and J are TRBV7-9 and TRBJ2-1, with TRBD1 matching over 7 bases. The V gene's germline CDR1 is SEHNR and CDR2 FQNEAQ (reference sequence). There are 15 residues in the CDR3. The CDR3 DNA sequence: TGTGCCAGCAACTTACAGGGGCCTTCCTACAATGAGCAGTTCTTC. Translating it yields CASNLQGPSYNEQFF.

The chain links TRBV28 to TRBJ2-7; a weak D match, TRBD1 (6 bases). Deletions cut 3 bases from V and 0 bases from J, with 15 bases between. The CDR3 totals 16 residues. Germline values: CDR1 MDHEN, CDR2 SYDVKM. This chain's CDR3 is CASSLVGAVSSYEQYF. CDR3 coding DNA: TGTGCCAGCAGTTTGGTGGGGGCGGTGAGCTCCTACGAGCAGTACTTC.

The chain has TRBV10-3 and TRBJ2-1, with TRBD2 matching 9 bases. Trimming at V came to 5 bases and at J to 0 bases, leaving 2 bases not matched to a gene. Germline-derived CDR1 and CDR2 are ENHRY and SYGVKD. The CDR3 extends over 15 amino acids. CDR3 nucleotides: TGTGCCATCAGTAGCGGGGGGCTCTCCTACAATGAGCAGTTCTTC. It encodes CAISSGGLSYNEQFF.